The present T cell receptor beta chain was sequenced within a study of cytomegalovirus exposure and HLA in healthy donors. Donors counted as nominally healthy when sampled, yet unrecorded immune exposures were likely. Per germline, CDR1 SGHKS and CDR2 YYEKEE (reference sequence). This CDR3 contains 16 residues. The J segment lost 1 base and the V segment lost 4 bases, leaving 7 bases of the junction unmatched. PCR primers comprised 60 Vbeta and 13 Jbeta primers. Here immunoSEQ multiplex PCR was the method, and the copy in TCRdb shows in-frame clones only, minus some. The sample lists about 40,000 clones; 68% were seen once. Study findings and constraints: Rare TCR sequences dominated, though some public TCRs recurred in many donors. There were several of the most significant clusters that appeared linked to common viral pathogens in a later analysis. Looking again later, the authors saw that most CMV-associated TCR beta chains seemed HLA-restricted.

To note about this clone: Its antigen is still unknown.

Sequencing was carried out using PBMCs. This receptor was identified in a man in his forties in good health and CMV-seronegative. J is TRBJ1-5 and V is TRBV5-5; 8 bases are shared with TRBD1. The DNA of the CDR3 is TGTGCCAGCAGCGACACCGACAGGGGAAGCAATCAGCCCCAGCATTTT. Translated: CASSDTDRGSNQPQHF.